Shown below are 21 T cell receptor beta chains from a single sample sequenced in a study of blood T cells in healthy people across ages. PCR was performed a second time for 7 to 11 cycles using a sample-barcoded 5' primer and a J-beta primer mix. MiXCR, applied by TCRdb to the 5' RACE reads, yields one record per CDR3 protein. The table has approximately 690,000 distinct CDR3 sequences, 58% seen once. Material for sequencing was blood. Source of these receptors: a man in his sixties in good health.

This chain links TRBV7-2 with TRBJ2-1, with TRBD2 matching 8 bases. The V gene's germline CDR1 is SGHTA and CDR2 FQGNSA. The V and J ends lost 5 bases and 8 bases, in that order; junction bases with no gene match: 8. This CDR3 is 14 amino acids long. The CDR3 coding sequence is TGTGCCAGCAGCCCGGGACTAGTTTCGGATGAGCAGTTCTTC. Its protein is CASSPGLVSDEQFF.

In its sample, this clonotype was seen many times. This rearrangement joins TRBV28 to TRBJ1-1; D perhaps matches TRBD1 (6 bases). V was cut by 4 bases and J by 5 bases, with 17 bases left in between. CDR1 is MDHEN and CDR2 is SYDVKM in the germline V gene. CDR3 length equals 15 residues. CDR3 DNA: TGTGCCAGCAGTTCGGGGGGGGGGCTGGGAACTGAAGCTTTCTTT. It is translated as CASSSGGGLGTEAFF.

This clonotype was observed a single time. This chain joins TRBV12-3 or TRBV12-4 and TRBJ2-5; 7 nucleotides match TRBD1. J gave up 2 bases and V 5 bases, and 8 bases lay outside the gene matches. The CDR3 is made up of 15 amino acids. The CDR3 loop is CASSPGGLGQETQYF. Written as DNA, the CDR3 is TGTGCCAGCAGTCCAGGGGGTCTTGGGCAAGAGACCCAGTACTTC.

This clonotype was seen a handful of times. This sequence joins TRBV2 and TRBJ2-5; no reliable D call. Germline V gene sequence: CDR1 SNHLY, CDR2 FYNNEI. V dropped 2 bases and J dropped 3 bases, with 10 bases sitting between them. The CDR3 runs to 14 residues. The CDR3 sequence is CASSEQTNKETQYF. CDR3 bases: TGTGCCAGCAGTGAACAAACAAATAAAGAGACCCAGTACTTC. Based on the CDR3 plus reference TRBV2 and TRBJ2-5, the full variable domain is EPEVTQTPSHQVTQMGQEVILRCVPISNHLYFYWYRQILGQKVEFLVSFYNNEISEKSEIFDDQFSVERPDGSNFTLKIRSTKLEDSAMYFCASSEQTNKETQYFGPGTRLLVL.

The chain recombines TRBV9 with TRBJ2-1; TRBD2 aligns across 8 bases. The last part of the DNA fits TRBJ2-7 better; the J call may be wrong. CDR3 size: 15 residues. Germline assignment: CDR1 SGDLS and CDR2 YYNGEE. DNA of the CDR3: TGTGCCAGCAGCGTAGGCGGGGGGCGGTACAATGAGCAGTACTTC. Its protein product is CASSVGGGRYNEQYF.

This sequence joins TRBV6-5 and TRBJ1-2, with 8 bases identical to TRBD1. Germline assignment: CDR1 MNHEY and CDR2 SVGAGI. V was clipped by 11 bases and J by 2 bases; unmatched bases: 10. The CDR3 covers 14 residues. Written as DNA, the CDR3 is TGTGCCGGCATCGGGACAGGCAAAAACTATGGCTACACCTTC. This translates into CAGIGTGKNYGYTF.

This chain uses TRBV28 with TRBJ2-3; 8 bases are shared with TRBD2. V was pared by 4 bases and J by 4 bases, with 7 bases of the junction left unmatched. This CDR3 is built from 15 residues. CDR1 is MDHEN, CDR2 SYDVKM, per germline. The CDR3 DNA sequence: TGTGCCAGCAGTTCAGTAGCGGGGTCCCCAGATACGCAGTATTTT. Amino acid sequence: CASSSVAGSPDTQYF.

The rearrangement joins TRBV5-6 to TRBJ2-7; 9 bases line up with TRBD1. Germline V gene lookup returns CDR1 SGHDT and CDR2 YYEEEE. The CDR3 sequence is 14 residues long. The V segment lost 2 bases and the J segment 5 bases; nucleotides outside the gene matches: 5. CDR3: CASSFNRGRNEQYF. Written as DNA, the CDR3 is TGTGCCAGCAGCTTTAACAGGGGGCGGAACGAGCAGTACTTC.

The V gene is TRBV4-2, the J gene TRBJ1-2, with D possibly TRBD1 on 5 matching bases. The CDR3 has 15 amino acids. CDR1 and CDR2 from the germline V gene are LGHNA and YNFKEQ. V gave up 0 bases and J gave up 3 bases, with 11 bases separating them. CDR3 protein: CASSQDYRSDYGYTF. The DNA for the CDR3 is TGTGCCAGCAGCCAAGATTACAGGTCGGACTATGGCTACACCTTC.

About this clonotype itself: An end of the junction differs from the germline gene, which may be a read error. The CDR3 protein is CVSSGSAGTYNEQFF. The CDR3 DNA reads as TGTGTCAGCAGTGGTTCAGCGGGAACCTACAATGAGCAGTTCTTC. This sequence joins TRBV25-1 and TRBJ2-1, with 7 bases identical to TRBD2. The germline V gene encodes CDR1 MGHDK and CDR2 SYGVNS. CDR3 length: 15 residues.

This clonotype was seen a few times. This chain links TRBV4-1 with TRBJ2-3, with TRBD1 identical over 8 bases. The CDR3 extends over 15 amino acids. CDR1 MGHRA and CDR2 YSYEKL come from the germline V gene. Unmatched junction bases numbered 4, after V lost 1 base and J lost 4 bases. CDR3 sequence: CASSQGQGTADTQYF. The CDR3 coding sequence is TGCGCCAGCAGCCAAGGACAGGGGACGGCAGATACGCAGTATTTT.

The chain combines TRBV25-1 with TRBJ2-2; D is undetermined. Between the trimmed V and J ends, which lost 8 bases and 3 bases, there was a span of 13 bases. Germline-derived CDR1 and CDR2 are MGHDK and SYGVNS. There are 14 residues in the CDR3. This CDR3 is CASGEWAHTGELFF. The CDR3 DNA sequence: TGTGCCAGCGGGGAATGGGCCCACACCGGGGAGCTGTTTTTT.

This chain links TRBV15 with TRBJ2-7; D is uncertain. Germline-derived CDR1 and CDR2 are LNHNV and YYDKDF (reference sequence). The V gene lost 0 bases and the J gene lost 7 bases, with 7 bases spanning the gap. The CDR3 spans 12 residues. CDR3 sequence reads: CATSRDYREQYF. The CDR3 DNA sequence: TGTGCCACCAGCAGAGATTACCGGGAGCAGTACTTC.

This clonotype was detected only a few times. The chain joins TRBV9 to TRBJ2-5, with D perhaps matching TRBD1 (5 bases). V shed 0 bases and J shed 5 bases, with 11 bases lying between them. This CDR3 is 14 amino acids long. Germline CDR1 reads SGDLS; CDR2 reads YYNGEE. CDR3 loop: CASSVAAGWETQYF. CDR3 sequence (DNA): TGTGCCAGCAGCGTAGCCGCAGGGTGGGAGACCCAGTACTTC.

This clonotype has ten or more counts. The genes are TRBV19 and TRBJ2-1; the D gene is possibly TRBD2 (5 bases). Trimming cost V 5 bases and J 4 bases, with 9 bases left between them. The CDR3 is made up of 13 amino acids. The germline V gene has CDR1 LNHDA and CDR2 SQIVND (reference sequence). The CDR3 DNA is TGTGCCAGTAGTCCACGGGGTTACAATGAGCAGTTCTTC. It yields the protein CASSPRGYNEQFF.

This clonotype has only a few counts. The rearrangement joins TRBV12-3 or TRBV12-4 to TRBJ1-4; maybe TRBD1 (5 bases). V lost 8 bases to trimming and J lost 7 bases, with 14 bases between them. The CDR3 has 13 residues. The CDR3 DNA follows: TGTGCCAGCCTTGACAGCAGCGTTGAAAAACTGTTTTTT. Protein product: CASLDSSVEKLFF.

The chain employs TRBV6-2 or TRBV6-3 and TRBJ1-4; tentatively, D is TRBD1 (6 bases). The CDR3 has 15 amino acids. The V gene lost 0 bases and the J gene lost 7 bases, with 12 bases spanning the gap. Per germline, CDR1 MNHEY and CDR2 SVGEGT. The CDR3 loop is CASSYSRTGSEKLFF. The CDR3 DNA follows: TGTGCCAGCAGTTACTCGCGAACAGGGTCTGAAAAACTGTTTTTT.

The rearrangement links TRBV5-1 to TRBJ2-3; D tentatively fits TRBD1 or TRBD2 (5 bases each). With 0 bases removed from V and 1 base from J, the gap between germline ends came to 12 bases. Germline V gene lookup returns CDR1 SGHRS and CDR2 YFSETQ. The CDR3 has 16 residues. The CDR3 here is CASSLEGRAGTDTQYF. CDR3 in DNA: TGCGCCAGCAGCTTGGAGGGACGAGCGGGCACAGATACGCAGTATTTT.

The table lists this clonotype with a few counts. V and J are TRBV6-5 and TRBJ2-1; TRBD1 is a possible D gene (6 bases). The V gene's germline CDR1 is MNHEY and CDR2 SVGAGI. This CDR3 contains 13 residues. V shed 2 bases and J shed 10 bases, with 12 bases lying between them. CDR3 nucleotides: TGTGCCAGCAGTTACAACAGGGTGGGCGAGCAGTTCTTC. This encodes CASSYNRVGEQFF.

This clonotype turned up a few times. The chain links TRBV4-2 to TRBJ2-3; D could derive from TRBD1 or TRBD2 (5 bases each). This CDR3 region has 14 residues. CDR1 and CDR2 (germline): LGHNA, YNFKEQ. V was shortened by 4 bases and J by 4 bases, with 12 bases between the two germline ends. CDR3 nucleotide sequence: TGTGCCAGCAGCCCCCGGGGCGGCCCAGATACGCAGTATTTT. It encodes CASSPRGGPDTQYF.

The chain uses TRBV21-1 and TRBJ2-7; the table's D call, TRBD1, has no DNA check behind it. TRBV21-1 is an annotated pseudogene. This CDR3 is 16 amino acids long. This chain's CDR3 is CASSGRGRDDCYEQYF. In DNA form, the CDR3 reads TGTGCCAGCAGCGGTCGGGGCAGGGATGACTGCTACGAGCAGTACTTC.